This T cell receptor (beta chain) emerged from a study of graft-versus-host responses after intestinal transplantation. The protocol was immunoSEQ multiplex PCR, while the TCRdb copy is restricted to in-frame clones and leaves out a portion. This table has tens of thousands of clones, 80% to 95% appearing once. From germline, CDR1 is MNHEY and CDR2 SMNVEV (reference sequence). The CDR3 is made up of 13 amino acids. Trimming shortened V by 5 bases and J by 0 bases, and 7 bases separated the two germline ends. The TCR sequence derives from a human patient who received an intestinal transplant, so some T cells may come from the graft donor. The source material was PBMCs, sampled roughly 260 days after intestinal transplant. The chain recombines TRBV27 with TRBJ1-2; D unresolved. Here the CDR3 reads CASSPGANYGYTF. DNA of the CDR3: TGTGCCAGCAGTCCCGGGGCTAACTATGGCTACACCTTC.